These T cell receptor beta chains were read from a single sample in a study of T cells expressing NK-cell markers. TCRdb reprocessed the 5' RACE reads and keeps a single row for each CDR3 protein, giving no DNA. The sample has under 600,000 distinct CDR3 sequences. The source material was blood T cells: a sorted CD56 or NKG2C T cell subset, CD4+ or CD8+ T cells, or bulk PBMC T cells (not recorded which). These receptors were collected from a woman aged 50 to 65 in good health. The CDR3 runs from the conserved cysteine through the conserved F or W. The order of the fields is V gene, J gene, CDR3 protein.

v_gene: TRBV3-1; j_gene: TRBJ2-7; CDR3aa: CATGLDGEQYF
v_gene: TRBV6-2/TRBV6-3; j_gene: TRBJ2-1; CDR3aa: CASSYLADNEQFF
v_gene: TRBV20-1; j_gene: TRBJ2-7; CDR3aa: CSASLGAAGGSLAYEQYF
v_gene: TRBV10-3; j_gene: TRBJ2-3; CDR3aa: CAARASGTDTQYF
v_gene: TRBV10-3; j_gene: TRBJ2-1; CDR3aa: CAIRMGLADNEQFF
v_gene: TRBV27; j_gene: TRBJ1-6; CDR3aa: CASREGTGLIRSPLHF
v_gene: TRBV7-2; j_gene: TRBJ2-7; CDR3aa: CASSFGFRGSYIRVEQYF
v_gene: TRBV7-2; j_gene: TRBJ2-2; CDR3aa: CASSEGQGNGELFF
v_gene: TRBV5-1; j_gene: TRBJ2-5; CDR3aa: CASSPASGETQYF
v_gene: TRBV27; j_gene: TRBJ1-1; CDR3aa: CASSPISGTAEAFF
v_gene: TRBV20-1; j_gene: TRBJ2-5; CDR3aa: CSARGEVIQETQYF